One and the same sample provided the 28 T cell receptor beta chains below, sequenced in a study of cytomegalovirus exposure and HLA in healthy donors. Amplification used 60 Vbeta primers and 13 Jbeta primers. The protocol was immunoSEQ multiplex PCR, while the TCRdb copy is restricted to in-frame clones and leaves out a portion. This sample's table reports approximately 120,000 clones. Source material: PBMCs. The receptor set was obtained from a man in his thirties or forties in good health and CMV-seronegative.

The chain is built from TRBV14 and TRBJ2-5; 7 bases agree with TRBD2. CDR3 length equals 15 residues. V lost 0 bases and J lost 5; bases outside the gene matches: 6. In germline, CDR1 is SGHDN, CDR2 FVKESK. CDR3 residues: CASSQELGGVETQYF. CDR3 DNA: TGTGCCAGCAGCCAAGAGCTGGGGGGGGTCGAGACCCAGTACTTC.

This chain links TRBV9 with TRBJ2-3; maybe TRBD2 (6 bases). The CDR3 spans 15 residues. Germline assignment: CDR1 SGDLS and CDR2 YYNGEE. V dropped 0 bases and J dropped 2 bases, with 10 bases sitting between them. CDR3 sequence (DNA): TGTGCCAGCAGCGTAGGTGCGGGGTACACAGATACGCAGTATTTT. This sequence encodes CASSVGAGYTDTQYF. Looking up the rest from reference TRBV9 and TRBJ2-3 gives the full variable domain: DSGVTQTPKHLITATGQRVTLRCSPRSGDLSVYWYQQSLDQGLQFLIQYYNGEERAKGNILERFSAQQFPDLHSELNLSSLELGDSALYFCASSVGAGYTDTQYFGPGTRLTVL.

This chain connects TRBV30 to TRBJ2-1; 11 bases agree with TRBD2. Germline CDR1 and CDR2: GTSNPN and SVGIG (reference sequence). Trimming cost V 5 bases and J 6 bases; bases outside gene matches: 6. This CDR3 is built from 14 residues. As DNA, the CDR3 is TGTGCCTGGGGCTTGACTAGCGGGACCAATGAGCAGTTCTTC. Its protein is CAWGLTSGTNEQFF. Drawing the rest from reference TRBV30 and TRBJ2-1, the complete variable domain is SQTIHQWPATLVQPVGSPLSLECTVEGTSNPNLYWYRQAAGRGLQLLFYSVGIGQISSEVPQNLSASRPQDRQFILSSKKLLLSDSGFYLCAWGLTSGTNEQFFGPGTRLTVL.

V is TRBV4-1 and J is TRBJ2-7, with a weak D call TRBD2 (6 bases). V was shortened by 1 base and J by 3 bases, with 13 bases between the two germline ends. The CDR3 extends over 15 amino acids. The germline V gene has CDR1 MGHRA and CDR2 YSYEKL. DNA for the CDR3: TGCGCCAGCAGCCAAGTTCCGCGGGGTTACTACGAGCAGTACTTC. Amino acid sequence: CASSQVPRGYYEQYF.

The chain is built from TRBV6-1 and TRBJ2-1; TRBD2 matches 9 bases. Germline V gene sequence: CDR1 MNHNS, CDR2 SASEGT. Trimming took 4 bases from V and 8 from J; bases not matched to a gene: 9. The CDR3 contains 15 residues. In nucleotides, the CDR3 is TGTGCCAGCAGTGCTGTAGCGGGAGTTCCTGATGAGCAGTTCTTC. This translates into CASSAVAGVPDEQFF.

The rearrangement uses TRBV5-6 and TRBJ1-2, with 7 bases aligning to TRBD1. V was clipped by 2 bases and J by 7 bases; unmatched bases: 5. The CDR3 has 13 residues. Germline CDR1 SGHDT, CDR2 YYEEEE. CDR3 residues: CASSLGGIGGYTF. CDR3 coding DNA: TGTGCCAGCAGCTTAGGGGGCATCGGTGGCTACACCTTC.

The chain carries TRBV4-3 and TRBJ1-2; D uncertain. The V gene's germline CDR1 is LGHNA and CDR2 YSLEER. Trimming cost V 1 base and J 3 bases, with 15 bases left between them. This CDR3 has 16 amino acids. CDR3 protein: CASSQGSAPTDYGYTF. In DNA, the CDR3 is TGCGCCAGCAGCCAAGGTAGTGCACCCACGGACTATGGCTACACCTTC.

The V and J genes are TRBV7-9 and TRBJ2-3; TRBD2 might be the D (5 bases). Germline CDR1 reads SEHNR; CDR2 reads FQNEAQ (reference sequence). The length of the CDR3 is 12 residues. Trimming took 6 bases from V and 6 from J, leaving 10 bases between them. The CDR3 sequence: CASSPSLDTQYF. The CDR3 DNA sequence: TGTGCCAGCAGTCCTAGCTTGGATACGCAGTATTTT.

The chain joins TRBV10-3 to TRBJ1-2; D is undetermined. This CDR3 has 14 residues. Trimming took 7 bases from V and 2 from J, leaving 14 bases between them. Germline lookup yields CDR1 ENHRY and CDR2 SYGVKD. The CDR3 loop is CAIKGDILNYGYTF. The CDR3, as DNA: TGTGCCATCAAGGGAGACATCCTAAACTATGGCTACACCTTC.

The chain combines TRBV28 with TRBJ2-7, with D tentatively TRBD2 (5 bases). This CDR3 comprises 17 residues. Trimming took 10 bases from V and 3 from J, leaving 28 bases between them. Germline loops: CDR1 MDHEN, CDR2 SYDVKM. CDR3: CANSYNRRTGKCYEQYF. DNA for the CDR3: TGTGCCAACTCCTATAATCGCCGGACGGGGAAGTGCTACGAGCAGTACTTC.

The gene calls are TRBV30 and TRBJ2-2; 8 bases map to TRBD1. CDR1 is GTSNPN, CDR2 SVGIG, per germline (reference sequence). The junction had 7 bases not matched to a gene; V was cut back by 2 bases and J by 8 bases. This CDR3 contains 14 residues. This CDR3 reads CAWSWTGKKGELFF. The DNA of the CDR3 is TGTGCCTGGAGTTGGACAGGGAAGAAGGGGGAGCTGTTTTTT.

The chain uses TRBV15 and TRBJ2-2; weak D call: TRBD2 (6 bases). The CDR3 is made up of 14 amino acids. Looked up from germline, CDR1 is LNHNV and CDR2 is YYDKDF (reference sequence). Trimming stripped 6 bases from V and 4 bases from J, with 12 bases between. The CDR3, as DNA: TGTGCCACCAGGGCGGGGCCGGGCACCGGGGAGCTGTTTTTT. It specifies CATRAGPGTGELFF. Variable domain in full (rest from reference TRBV15 and TRBJ2-2): DAMVIQNPRYQVTQFGKPVTLSCSQTLNHNVMYWYQQKSSQAPKLLFHYYDKDFNNEADTPDNFQSRRPNTSFCFLDIRSPGLGDTAMYLCATRAGPGTGELFFGEGSRLTVL.

V and J are TRBV30 and TRBJ2-1; 7 bases are a match to TRBD2. There are 20 residues in the CDR3. Germline assignment: CDR1 GTSNPN and CDR2 SVGIG (reference sequence). The junction had 22 bases not matched to a gene; V was cut back by 1 base and J by 4 bases. The CDR3 nucleotides read TGTGCCTGGAGTGCCCCGAGGCAGGTAATAGGGCTAGCGGTTTACAATGAGCAGTTCTTC. This translates into CAWSAPRQVIGLAVYNEQFF.

The V gene is TRBV18, the J gene TRBJ1-3; 7 bases line up with TRBD1. Trimming cost V 1 base and J 0 bases; bases outside gene matches: 0. Germline loops: CDR1 KGHSH, CDR2 LQKENI. The CDR3 sequence is 15 residues long. As DNA, the CDR3 is TGTGCCAGCTCACCACAGGGGGCCTCTGGAAACACCATATATTTT. It specifies CASSPQGASGNTIYF.

V gene TRBV7-6 combines with J gene TRBJ1-6; D ambiguous. CDR1 SGHVS and CDR2 FNYEAQ come from the germline V gene. V was trimmed by 4 bases and J by 9 bases, leaving 13 bases between them. The CDR3 loop spans 14 amino acids. The DNA for the CDR3 is TGTGCCAGCAGCTCTGGCCGTGCGGGTTCACCCCTCCACTTT. Protein product: CASSSGRAGSPLHF.

The chain carries TRBV28 and TRBJ2-7, with 16 bases identical to TRBD2. The CDR3 length is 18 residues. V lost 3 bases, J lost 1 base, and 6 bases stayed unmatched. Looked up from germline, CDR1 is MDHEN and CDR2 is SYDVKM. CDR3 residues: CASSLGLAGGIKSYEQYF. In nucleotides, the CDR3 is TGTGCCAGCAGTTTGGGACTAGCGGGAGGGATAAAATCCTACGAGCAGTACTTC.

V is TRBV27 and J is TRBJ2-1; TRBD1 might be the D (5 bases). CDR1 is MNHEY, CDR2 SMNVEV, per germline (reference sequence). The CDR3 is 14 residues long. With 0 bases removed from V and 6 bases from J, the gap between germline ends came to 9 bases. The DNA of the CDR3 is TGTGCCAGCAGTTTATCTAGGGGTAGCAATGAGCAGTTCTTC. It translates to CASSLSRGSNEQFF.

This chain uses TRBV19 with TRBJ1-1, with D perhaps matching TRBD1 (5 bases). The CDR3 totals 15 residues. Trimming cost V 5 bases and J 11 bases, with 24 bases left between them. In germline, CDR1 is LNHDA, CDR2 SQIVND (reference sequence). The CDR3 sequence is CASSPSDFWGRGAFF. CDR3 coding DNA: TGTGCCAGTAGTCCCAGCGACTTTTGGGGCCGTGGCGCTTTCTTT.

The rearrangement links TRBV29-1 to TRBJ1-1; 7 nucleotides line up with TRBD1. Germline-derived CDR1 and CDR2 are SQVTM and ANQGSEA. This CDR3 comprises 12 residues. The CDR3 protein is CNVRDSNTEAFF. In DNA, the CDR3 is TGCAACGTCCGGGACAGCAACACTGAAGCTTTCTTT.

The chain carries TRBV6-1 and TRBJ1-1, with TRBD1 matching 7 bases. In germline, CDR1 is MNHNS, CDR2 SASEGT. The CDR3 runs 10 residues. J gave up 10 bases and V 10 bases, and 6 bases lay outside the gene matches. DNA of the CDR3: TGTGCCATCAGGGGGGGAGTAGCTTTCTTT. It codes for CAIRGGVAFF.

The chain employs TRBV2 and TRBJ2-3; D unclear. V lost 0 bases and J 4 bases, leaving 5 bases between the germline ends. Per germline, CDR1 SNHLY and CDR2 FYNNEI. The CDR3 spans 13 residues. The CDR3 spells CASSEALADTQYF. The CDR3 DNA follows: TGTGCCAGCAGTGAAGCGCTAGCAGATACGCAGTATTTT.

The rearrangement links TRBV18 to TRBJ1-4; 8 bases are shared with TRBD1. CDR1 KGHSH and CDR2 LQKENI come from the germline V gene. Unmatched junction bases numbered 10, after V lost 2 bases and J lost 2 bases. The CDR3 has 18 residues. The CDR3 nucleotides read TGTGCCAGCTCACCATTCTCAGGGGGCGTCGGGACTAATGAAAAACTGTTTTTT. This codes for CASSPFSGGVGTNEKLFF.

V usage is TRBV27 and J usage is TRBJ2-7, with D possibly being TRBD1 (6 bases). The CDR3 extends over 16 amino acids. CDR1 and CDR2 from the germline V gene are MNHEY and SMNVEV (reference sequence). V was clipped by 2 bases and J by 7 bases, with 21 bases between them. The chain's CDR3 is CASSLTGTSTVKEQYF. The DNA of the CDR3 is TGTGCCAGCAGTTTAACCGGGACATCTACGGTCAAGGAGCAGTACTTC.

The genes are TRBV4-1 and TRBJ1-2, with D uncertain. The germline gives CDR1 MGHRA, CDR2 YSYEKL. This CDR3 has 18 residues. The V and J ends lost 3 bases and 0 bases respectively, with 20 bases between them. The CDR3 bases are TGCGCCAGCAGCCATCTTACGTCGTCTTCAGAGGCTAACTATGGCTACACCTTC. Translated: CASSHLTSSSEANYGYTF.

The J gene is TRBJ2-5, the V gene TRBV28; D perhaps matches TRBD2 (5 bases). Germline V gives CDR1 MDHEN, CDR2 SYDVKM. V lost 7 bases and J lost 4, with 16 bases in between. The CDR3 spans 14 residues. The CDR3 reads CASTSSPSGETQYF. CDR3 sequence (DNA): TGTGCCAGCACCTCTAGCCCGTCGGGAGAGACCCAGTACTTC.

The chain uses TRBV5-4 and TRBJ2-1; 9 bases match TRBD2. Germline V gene lookup returns CDR1 SGHNT and CDR2 YYREEE (reference sequence). V gave up 4 bases and J gave up 5 bases; unmatched junction bases: 10. This CDR3 has 16 amino acids. CDR3 nucleotide sequence: TGTGCCAGCAGCCCCTCGATGAGACTAGCGGACAATGAGCAGTTCTTC. Translating gives CASSPSMRLADNEQFF.

V usage is TRBV6-1 and J usage is TRBJ2-7, with 8 bases that match TRBD2. This CDR3 comprises 12 residues. Germline V gene sequence: CDR1 MNHNS, CDR2 SASEGT. The CDR3 spells CVAREEAFEQYF. CDR3 nucleotide sequence: TGTGTTGCGCGGGAGGAGGCTTTCGAGCAGTACTTC.

The chain combines TRBV6-5 with TRBJ1-2; TRBD1 might be the D (5 bases). V was shortened by 9 bases and J by 4 bases, with 15 bases between the two germline ends. Germline V gene lookup returns CDR1 MNHEY and CDR2 SVGAGI. The CDR3 totals 13 residues. CDR3 nucleotides: TGTGCCAGTCGCATTGGGGCGAGCTATGGCTACACCTTC. Protein: CASRIGASYGYTF.